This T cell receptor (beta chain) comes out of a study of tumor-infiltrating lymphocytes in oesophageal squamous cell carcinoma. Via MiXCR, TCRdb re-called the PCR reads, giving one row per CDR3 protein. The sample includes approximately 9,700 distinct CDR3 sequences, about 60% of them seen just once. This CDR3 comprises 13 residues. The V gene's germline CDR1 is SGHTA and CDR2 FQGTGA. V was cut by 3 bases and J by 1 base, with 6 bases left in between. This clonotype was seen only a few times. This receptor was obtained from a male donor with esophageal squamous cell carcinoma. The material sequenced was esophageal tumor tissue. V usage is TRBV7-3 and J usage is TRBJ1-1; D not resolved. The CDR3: CASSLGRNTEAFF. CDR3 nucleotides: TGTGCCAGCAGCTTGGGCAGGAACACTGAAGCTTTCTTT.